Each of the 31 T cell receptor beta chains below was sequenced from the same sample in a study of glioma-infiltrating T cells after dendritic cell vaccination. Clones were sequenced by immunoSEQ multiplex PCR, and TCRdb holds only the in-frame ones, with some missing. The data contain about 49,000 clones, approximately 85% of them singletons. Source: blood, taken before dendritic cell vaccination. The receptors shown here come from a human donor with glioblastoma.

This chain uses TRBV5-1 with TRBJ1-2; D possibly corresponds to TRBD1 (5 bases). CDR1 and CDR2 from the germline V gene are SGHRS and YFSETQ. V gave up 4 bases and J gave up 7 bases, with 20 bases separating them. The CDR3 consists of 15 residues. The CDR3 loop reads CASSQEQAVYSGYTF. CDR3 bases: TGCGCCAGCAGCCAAGAACAGGCAGTGTATAGTGGCTACACCTTC.

This chain's CDR3 is CAWSRGQAYEQYF. CDR3 DNA sequence: TGTGCCTGGAGTCGAGGACAGGCCTACGAGCAGTACTTC. The chain links TRBV30 to TRBJ2-7; TRBD1 matches at 7 bases. Germline values: CDR1 GTSNPN, CDR2 SVGIG (reference sequence). This CDR3 is built from 13 residues. With V trimmed by 2 bases and J by 2 bases, 3 bases remained unmatched. Full variable domain (remainder filled in from reference TRBV30 and TRBJ2-7): SQTIHQWPATLVQPVGSPLSLECTVEGTSNPNLYWYRQAAGRGLQLLFYSVGIGQISSEVPQNLSASRPQDRQFILSSKKLLLSDSGFYLCAWSRGQAYEQYFGPGTRLTVT.

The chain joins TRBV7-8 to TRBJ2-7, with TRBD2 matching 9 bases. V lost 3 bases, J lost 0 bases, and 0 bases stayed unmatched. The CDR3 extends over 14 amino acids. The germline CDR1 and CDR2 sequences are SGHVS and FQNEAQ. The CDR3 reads CASSLREGSYEQYF. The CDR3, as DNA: TGTGCCAGCAGCTTGCGGGAGGGCTCCTACGAGCAGTACTTC.

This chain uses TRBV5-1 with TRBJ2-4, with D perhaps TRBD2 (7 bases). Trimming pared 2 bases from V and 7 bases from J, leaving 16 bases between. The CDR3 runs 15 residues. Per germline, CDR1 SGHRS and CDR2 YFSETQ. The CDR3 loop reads CASSFSGGVGNIQYF. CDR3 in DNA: TGCGCCAGCAGCTTCTCGGGGGGCGTTGGGAACATTCAGTACTTC.

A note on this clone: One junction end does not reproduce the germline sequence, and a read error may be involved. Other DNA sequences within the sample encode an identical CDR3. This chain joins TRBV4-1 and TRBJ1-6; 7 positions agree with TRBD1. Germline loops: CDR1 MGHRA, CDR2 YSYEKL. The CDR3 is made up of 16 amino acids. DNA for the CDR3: TGCGCCAGCAGCCCAGGGGGGAGATCCTATAATTCCCCCCTCCACTTT. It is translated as CASSPGGRSYNSPLHF.

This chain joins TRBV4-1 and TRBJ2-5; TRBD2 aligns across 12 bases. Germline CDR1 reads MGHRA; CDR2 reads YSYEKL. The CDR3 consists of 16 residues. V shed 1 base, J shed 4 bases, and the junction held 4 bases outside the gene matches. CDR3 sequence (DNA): TGCGCCAGCAGCCAAGCTAGCGGGGGGGCAGGAGAGACCCAGTACTTC. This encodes CASSQASGGAGETQYF.

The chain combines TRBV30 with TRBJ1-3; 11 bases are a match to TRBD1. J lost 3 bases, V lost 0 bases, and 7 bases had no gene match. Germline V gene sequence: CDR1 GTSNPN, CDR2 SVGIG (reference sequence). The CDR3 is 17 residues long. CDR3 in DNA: TGTGCCTGGAGTGTTGTAGGGGACAGGGGGTTTGGAAACACCATATATTTT. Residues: CAWSVVGDRGFGNTIYF.

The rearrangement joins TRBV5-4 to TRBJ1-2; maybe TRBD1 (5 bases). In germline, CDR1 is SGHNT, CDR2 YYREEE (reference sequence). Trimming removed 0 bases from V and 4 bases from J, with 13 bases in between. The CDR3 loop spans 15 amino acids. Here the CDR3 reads CASSLVGQGSYGYTF. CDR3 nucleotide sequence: TGTGCCAGCAGCTTGGTCGGTCAGGGATCCTATGGCTACACCTTC.

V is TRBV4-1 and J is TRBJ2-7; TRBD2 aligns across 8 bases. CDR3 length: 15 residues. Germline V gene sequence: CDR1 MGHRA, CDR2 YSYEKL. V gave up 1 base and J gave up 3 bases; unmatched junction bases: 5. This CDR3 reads CASSQGLARDYEQYF. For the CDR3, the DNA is TGCGCCAGCAGCCAAGGACTAGCGAGGGACTACGAGCAGTACTTC.

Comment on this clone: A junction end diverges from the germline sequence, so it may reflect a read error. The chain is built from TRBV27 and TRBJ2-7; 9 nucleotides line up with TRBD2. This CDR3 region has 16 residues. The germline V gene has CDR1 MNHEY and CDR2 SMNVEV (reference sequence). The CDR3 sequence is CASSISGLAGTYEQYF. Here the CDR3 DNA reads TGTGCCAGCAGTATATCGGGGCTAGCGGGAACCTACGAGCAGTACTTC.

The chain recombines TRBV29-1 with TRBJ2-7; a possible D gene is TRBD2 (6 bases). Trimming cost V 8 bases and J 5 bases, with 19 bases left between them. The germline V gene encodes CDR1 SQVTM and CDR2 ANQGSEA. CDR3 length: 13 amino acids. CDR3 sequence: CSPGGVISNEQYF. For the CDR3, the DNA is TGCAGCCCCGGCGGGGTGATTTCTAACGAGCAGTACTTC.

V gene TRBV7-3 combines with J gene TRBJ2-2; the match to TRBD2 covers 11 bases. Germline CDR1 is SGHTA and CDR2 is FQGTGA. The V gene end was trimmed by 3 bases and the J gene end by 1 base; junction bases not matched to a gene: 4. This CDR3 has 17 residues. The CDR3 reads CASSFPLAGGNTGELFF. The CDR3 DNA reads TGTGCCAGCAGCTTCCCTCTAGCGGGAGGGAACACCGGGGAGCTGTTTTTT.

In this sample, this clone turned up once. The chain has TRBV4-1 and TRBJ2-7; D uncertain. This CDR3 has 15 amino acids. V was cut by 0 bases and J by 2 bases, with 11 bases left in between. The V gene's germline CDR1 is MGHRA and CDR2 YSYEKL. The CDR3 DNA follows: TGCGCCAGCAGCCAAGATTACGCAGGAACCTACGAGCAGTACTTC. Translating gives CASSQDYAGTYEQYF.

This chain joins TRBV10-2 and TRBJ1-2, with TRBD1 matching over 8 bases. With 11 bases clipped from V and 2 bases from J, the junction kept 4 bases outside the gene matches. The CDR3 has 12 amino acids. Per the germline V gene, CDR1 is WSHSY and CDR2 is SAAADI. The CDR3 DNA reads TGCGCCGTTCAGGGGGCGAACTATGGCTACACCTTC. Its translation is CAVQGANYGYTF.

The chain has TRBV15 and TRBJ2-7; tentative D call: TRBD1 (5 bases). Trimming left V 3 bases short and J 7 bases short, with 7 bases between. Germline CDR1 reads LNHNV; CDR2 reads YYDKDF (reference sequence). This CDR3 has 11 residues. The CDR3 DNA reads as TGTGCCACCAGCAGGACAGAAGAGCAGTACTTC. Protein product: CATSRTEEQYF.

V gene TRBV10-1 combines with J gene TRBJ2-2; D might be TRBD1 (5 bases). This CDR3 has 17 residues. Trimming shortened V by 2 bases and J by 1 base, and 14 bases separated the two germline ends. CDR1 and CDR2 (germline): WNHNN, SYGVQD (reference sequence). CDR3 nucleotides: TGCGCCAGCAGTGAGGTTAGGGGAACAGGGAACACCGGGGAGCTGTTTTTT. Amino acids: CASSEVRGTGNTGELFF.

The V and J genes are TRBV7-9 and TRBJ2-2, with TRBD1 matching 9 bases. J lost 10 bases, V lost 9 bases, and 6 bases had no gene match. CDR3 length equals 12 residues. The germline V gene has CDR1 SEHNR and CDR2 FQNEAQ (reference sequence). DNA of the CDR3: TGTGCCAGATCGGGACAGGGCGAGGAGCTGTTTTTT. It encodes CARSGQGEELFF. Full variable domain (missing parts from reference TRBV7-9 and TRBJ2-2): DTGVSQNPRHKITKRGQNVTFRCDPISEHNRLYWYRQTLGQGPEFLTYFQNEAQLEKSRLLSDRFSAERPKGSFSTLEIQRTEQGDSAMYLCARSGQGEELFFGEGSRLTVL.

DNA of the CDR3: TGTGCCAGCAGTTTTGACAGCCCCATTTCACCCCTCCACTTT. Translating it yields CASSFDSPISPLHF. The rearrangement uses TRBV27 and TRBJ1-6; possibly TRBD1 for D (5 bases). CDR1 is MNHEY and CDR2 is SMNVEV in the germline V gene (reference sequence). The V end was cut by 3 bases, the J end by 9 bases, with 12 bases between. The CDR3 contains 14 residues.

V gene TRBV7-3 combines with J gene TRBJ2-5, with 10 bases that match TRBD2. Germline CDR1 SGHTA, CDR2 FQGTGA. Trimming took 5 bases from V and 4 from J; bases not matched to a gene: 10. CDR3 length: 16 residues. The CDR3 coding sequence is TGTGCCAGCAGCCGTTTAGGGCTAGCGGGAGTAGAGACCCAGTACTTC. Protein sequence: CASSRLGLAGVETQYF. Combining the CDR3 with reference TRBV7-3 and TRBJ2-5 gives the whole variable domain GAGVSQTPSNKVTEKGKYVELRCDPISGHTALYWYRQSLGQGPEFLIYFQGTGAADDSGLPNDRFFAVRPEGSVSTLKIQRTERGDSAVYLCASSRLGLAGVETQYFGPGTRLLVL.

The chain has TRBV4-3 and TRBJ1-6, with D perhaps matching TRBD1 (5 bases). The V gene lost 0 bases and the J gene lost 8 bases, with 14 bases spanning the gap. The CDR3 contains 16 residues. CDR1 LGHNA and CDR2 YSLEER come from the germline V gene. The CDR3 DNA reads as TGCGCCAGCAGCCAAGATTTAGGGGAAGAGTATTCACCCCTCCACTTT. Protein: CASSQDLGEEYSPLHF.

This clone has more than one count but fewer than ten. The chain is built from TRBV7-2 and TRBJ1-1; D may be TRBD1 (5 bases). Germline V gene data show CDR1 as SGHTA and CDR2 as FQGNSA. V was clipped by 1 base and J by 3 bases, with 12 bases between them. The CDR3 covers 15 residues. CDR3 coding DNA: TGTGCCAGCAGCTTAGTGGGCAGGGCGGACACTGAAGCTTTCTTT. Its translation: CASSLVGRADTEAFF.

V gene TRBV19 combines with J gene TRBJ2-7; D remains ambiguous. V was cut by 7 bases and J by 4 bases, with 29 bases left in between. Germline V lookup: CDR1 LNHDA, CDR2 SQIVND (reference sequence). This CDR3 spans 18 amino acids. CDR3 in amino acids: CASTSWVRNRRAIYEQYF. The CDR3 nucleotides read TGTGCCAGTACCAGCTGGGTCAGGAACCGTAGAGCCATTTACGAGCAGTACTTC.

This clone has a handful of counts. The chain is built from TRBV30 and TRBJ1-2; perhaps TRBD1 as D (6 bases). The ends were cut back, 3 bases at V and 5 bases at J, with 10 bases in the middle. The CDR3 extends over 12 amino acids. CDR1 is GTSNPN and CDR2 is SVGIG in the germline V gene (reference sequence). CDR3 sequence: CAWRPGEYGYTF. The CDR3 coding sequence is TGTGCCTGGAGGCCAGGGGAGTATGGCTACACCTTC.

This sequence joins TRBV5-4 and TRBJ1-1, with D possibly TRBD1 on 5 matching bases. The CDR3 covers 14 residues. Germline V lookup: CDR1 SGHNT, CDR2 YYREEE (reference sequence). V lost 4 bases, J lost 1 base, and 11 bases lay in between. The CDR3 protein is CASSGMTENTEAFF. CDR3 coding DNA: TGTGCCAGCAGCGGAATGACAGAGAACACTGAAGCTTTCTTT.

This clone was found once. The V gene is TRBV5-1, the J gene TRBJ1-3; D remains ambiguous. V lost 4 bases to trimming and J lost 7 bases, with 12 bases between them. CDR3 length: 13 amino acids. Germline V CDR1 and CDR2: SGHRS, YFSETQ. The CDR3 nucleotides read TGCGCCAGCAGCGAAGGACTGGGGAACACCATATATTTT. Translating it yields CASSEGLGNTIYF.

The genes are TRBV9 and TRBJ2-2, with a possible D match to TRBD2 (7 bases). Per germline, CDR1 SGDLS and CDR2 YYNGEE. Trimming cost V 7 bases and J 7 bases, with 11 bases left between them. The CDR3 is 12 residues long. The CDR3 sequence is CASGGAVGELFF. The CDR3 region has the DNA TGTGCCAGCGGGGGGGCCGTCGGGGAGCTGTTTTTT.

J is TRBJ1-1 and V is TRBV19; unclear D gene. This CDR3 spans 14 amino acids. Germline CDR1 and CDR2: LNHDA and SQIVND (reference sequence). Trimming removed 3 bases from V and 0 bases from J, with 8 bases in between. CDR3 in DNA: TGTGCCAGTAGTATTTTCCCTATGAACACTGAAGCTTTCTTT. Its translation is CASSIFPMNTEAFF.

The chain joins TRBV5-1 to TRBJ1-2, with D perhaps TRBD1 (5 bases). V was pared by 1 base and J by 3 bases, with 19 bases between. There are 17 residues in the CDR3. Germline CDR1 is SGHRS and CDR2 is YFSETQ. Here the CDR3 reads CASSLTSTVGIDYGYTF. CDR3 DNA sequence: TGCGCCAGCAGCTTGACCTCGACAGTGGGGATTGACTATGGCTACACCTTC.

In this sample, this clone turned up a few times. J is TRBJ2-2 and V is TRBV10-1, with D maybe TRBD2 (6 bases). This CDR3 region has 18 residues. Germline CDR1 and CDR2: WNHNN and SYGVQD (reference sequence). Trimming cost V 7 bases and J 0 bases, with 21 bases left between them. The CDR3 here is CASTPGGRGTTNTGELFF. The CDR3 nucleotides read TGCGCCAGCACCCCCGGGGGACGAGGGACCACGAACACCGGGGAGCTGTTTTTT.

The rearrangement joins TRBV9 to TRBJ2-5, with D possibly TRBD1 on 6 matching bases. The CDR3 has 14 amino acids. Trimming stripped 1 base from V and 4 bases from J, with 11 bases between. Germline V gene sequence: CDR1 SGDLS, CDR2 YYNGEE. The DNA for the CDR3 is TGTGCCAGCAGCGTATTTCAGGGGCCAGAGACCCAGTACTTC. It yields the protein CASSVFQGPETQYF.

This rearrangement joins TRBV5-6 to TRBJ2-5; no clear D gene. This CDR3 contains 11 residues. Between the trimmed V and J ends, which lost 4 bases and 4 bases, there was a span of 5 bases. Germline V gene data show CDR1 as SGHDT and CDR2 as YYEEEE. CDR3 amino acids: CASSAGETQYF. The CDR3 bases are TGTGCCAGCAGCGCCGGAGAGACCCAGTACTTC. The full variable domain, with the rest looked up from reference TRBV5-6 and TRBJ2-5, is DAGVTQSPTHLIKTRGQQVTLRCSPKSGHDTVSWYQQALGQGPQFIFQYYEEEERQRGNFPDRFSGHQFPNYSSELNVNALLLGDSALYLCASSAGETQYFGPGTRLLVL.